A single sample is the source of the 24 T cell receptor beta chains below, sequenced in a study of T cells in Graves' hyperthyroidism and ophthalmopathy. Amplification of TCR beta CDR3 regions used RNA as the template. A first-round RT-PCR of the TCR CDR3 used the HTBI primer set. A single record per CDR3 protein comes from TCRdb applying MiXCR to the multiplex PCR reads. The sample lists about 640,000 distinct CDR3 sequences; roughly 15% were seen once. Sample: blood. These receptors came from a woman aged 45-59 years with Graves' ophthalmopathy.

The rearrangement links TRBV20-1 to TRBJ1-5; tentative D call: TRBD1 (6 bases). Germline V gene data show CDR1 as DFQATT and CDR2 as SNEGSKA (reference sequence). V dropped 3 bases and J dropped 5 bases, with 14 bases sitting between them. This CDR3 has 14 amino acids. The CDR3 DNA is TGCAGTGCTAGTGGCCAACAGGGTTATCAGCCCCAGCATTTT. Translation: CSASGQQGYQPQHF.

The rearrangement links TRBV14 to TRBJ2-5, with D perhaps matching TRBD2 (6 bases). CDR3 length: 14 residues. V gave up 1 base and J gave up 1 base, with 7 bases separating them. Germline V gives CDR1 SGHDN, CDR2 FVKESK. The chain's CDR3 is CASSQGDFQETQYF. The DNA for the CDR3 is TGTGCCAGCAGCCAAGGGGACTTCCAAGAGACCCAGTACTTC.

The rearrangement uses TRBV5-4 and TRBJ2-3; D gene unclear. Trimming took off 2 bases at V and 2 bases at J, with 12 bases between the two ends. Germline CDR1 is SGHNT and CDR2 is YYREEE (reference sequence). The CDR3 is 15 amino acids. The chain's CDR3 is CASSFADTTTDTQYF. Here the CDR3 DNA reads TGTGCCAGCAGCTTCGCCGACACTACCACAGATACGCAGTATTTT.

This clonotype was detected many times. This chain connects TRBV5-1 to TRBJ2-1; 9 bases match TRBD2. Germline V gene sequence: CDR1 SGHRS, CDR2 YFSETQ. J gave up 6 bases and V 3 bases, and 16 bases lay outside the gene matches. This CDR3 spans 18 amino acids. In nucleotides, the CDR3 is TGCGCCAGCAGCTCCTGGCCCCAAAGCGGGAGGAAAGGCAATGAGCAGTTCTTC. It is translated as CASSSWPQSGRKGNEQFF.

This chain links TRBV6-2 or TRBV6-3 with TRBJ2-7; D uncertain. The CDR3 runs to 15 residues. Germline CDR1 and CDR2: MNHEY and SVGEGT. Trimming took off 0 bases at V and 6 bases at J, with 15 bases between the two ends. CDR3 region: CASSYSVQASSEQYF. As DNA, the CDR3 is TGTGCCAGCAGTTACTCGGTTCAGGCGTCAAGCGAGCAGTACTTC.

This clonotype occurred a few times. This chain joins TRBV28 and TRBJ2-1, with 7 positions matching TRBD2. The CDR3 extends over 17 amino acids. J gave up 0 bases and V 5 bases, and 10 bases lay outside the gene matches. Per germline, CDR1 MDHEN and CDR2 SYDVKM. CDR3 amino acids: CASSDSLAASSYNEQFF. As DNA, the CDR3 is TGTGCCAGCAGTGATAGTCTAGCGGCAAGCTCCTACAATGAGCAGTTCTTC.

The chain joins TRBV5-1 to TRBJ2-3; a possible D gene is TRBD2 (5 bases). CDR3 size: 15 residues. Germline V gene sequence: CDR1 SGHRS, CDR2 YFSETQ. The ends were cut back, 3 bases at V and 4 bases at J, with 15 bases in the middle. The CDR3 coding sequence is TGCGCCAGCAGCTGGGAGCGCCCTGGCGCAGATACGCAGTATTTT. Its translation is CASSWERPGADTQYF.

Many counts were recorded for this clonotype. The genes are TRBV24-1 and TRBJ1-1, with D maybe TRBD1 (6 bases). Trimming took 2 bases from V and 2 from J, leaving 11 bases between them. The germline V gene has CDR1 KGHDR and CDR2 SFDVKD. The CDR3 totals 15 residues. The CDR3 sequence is CATSDSRDTNTEAFF. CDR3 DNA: TGTGCCACCAGTGATTCCCGGGACACCAACACTGAAGCTTTCTTT.

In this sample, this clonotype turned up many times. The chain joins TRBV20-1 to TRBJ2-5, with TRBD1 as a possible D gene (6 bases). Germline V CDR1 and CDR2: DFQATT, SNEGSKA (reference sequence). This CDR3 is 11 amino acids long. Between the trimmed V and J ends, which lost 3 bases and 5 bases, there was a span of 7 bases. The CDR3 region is CSASQGETQYF. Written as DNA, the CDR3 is TGCAGTGCTAGTCAGGGGGAGACCCAGTACTTC.

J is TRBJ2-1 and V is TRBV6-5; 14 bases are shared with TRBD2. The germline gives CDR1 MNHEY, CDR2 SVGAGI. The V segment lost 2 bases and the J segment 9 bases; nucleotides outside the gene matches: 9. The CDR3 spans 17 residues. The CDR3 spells CASSYPMTSGRAREQFF. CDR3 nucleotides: TGTGCCAGCAGTTACCCAATGACTAGCGGGAGGGCCCGTGAGCAGTTCTTC.

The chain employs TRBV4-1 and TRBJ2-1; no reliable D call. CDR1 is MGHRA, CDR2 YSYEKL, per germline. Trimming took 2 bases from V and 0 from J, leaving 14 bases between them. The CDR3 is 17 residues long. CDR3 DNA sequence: TGCGCCAGCAGCCAAATGGGTCCCCCAAGCTCCTACAATGAGCAGTTCTTC. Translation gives CASSQMGPPSSYNEQFF.

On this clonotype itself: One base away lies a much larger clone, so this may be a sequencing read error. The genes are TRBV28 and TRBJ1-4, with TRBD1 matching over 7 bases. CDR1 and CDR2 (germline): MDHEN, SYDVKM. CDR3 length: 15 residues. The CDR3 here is CASIFSDRTNEELFF. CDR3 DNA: TGTGCCAGCATTTTCTCGGACAGGACAAATGAAGAACTGTTTTTT.

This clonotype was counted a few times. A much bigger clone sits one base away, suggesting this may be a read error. In DNA, the CDR3 is TGCAGTGCTAGGGGGAAAGCGGGAGATACCTACGAGCAGTGCTTC. Translation gives CSARGKAGDTYEQCF. The gene calls are TRBV20-1 and TRBJ2-7; 8 positions match TRBD2. CDR3 length equals 15 residues. From germline, CDR1 is DFQATT and CDR2 SNEGSKA (reference sequence).

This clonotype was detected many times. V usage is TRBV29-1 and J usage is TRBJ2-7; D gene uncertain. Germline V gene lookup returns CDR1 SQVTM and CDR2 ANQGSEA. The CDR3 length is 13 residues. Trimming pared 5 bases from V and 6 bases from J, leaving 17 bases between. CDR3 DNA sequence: TGCAGCGTTCAACGACCTGGTATTCCCGAGCAGTACTTC. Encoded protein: CSVQRPGIPEQYF.

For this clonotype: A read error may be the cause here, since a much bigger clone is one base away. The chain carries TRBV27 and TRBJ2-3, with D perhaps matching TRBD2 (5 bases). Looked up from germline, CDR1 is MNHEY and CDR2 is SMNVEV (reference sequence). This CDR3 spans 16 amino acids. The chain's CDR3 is CVGSLLLPGTTDTQYF. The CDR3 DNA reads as TGTGTCGGCAGTTTACTCCTACCGGGAACAACAGATACGCAGTATTTT.

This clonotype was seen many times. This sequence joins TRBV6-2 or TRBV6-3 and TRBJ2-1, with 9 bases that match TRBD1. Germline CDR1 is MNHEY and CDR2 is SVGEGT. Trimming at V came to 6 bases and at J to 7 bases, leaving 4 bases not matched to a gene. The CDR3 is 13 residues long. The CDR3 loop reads CASRRTGVNEQFF. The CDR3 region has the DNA TGTGCCAGCAGGAGGACAGGGGTGAATGAGCAGTTCTTC.

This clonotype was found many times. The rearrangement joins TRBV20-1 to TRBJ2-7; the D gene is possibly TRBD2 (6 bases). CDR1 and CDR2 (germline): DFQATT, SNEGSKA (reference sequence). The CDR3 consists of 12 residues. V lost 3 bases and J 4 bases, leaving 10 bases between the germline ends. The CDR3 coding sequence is TGCAGTGCTAGCGACGGGAGATACGAGCAGTACTTC. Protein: CSASDGRYEQYF.

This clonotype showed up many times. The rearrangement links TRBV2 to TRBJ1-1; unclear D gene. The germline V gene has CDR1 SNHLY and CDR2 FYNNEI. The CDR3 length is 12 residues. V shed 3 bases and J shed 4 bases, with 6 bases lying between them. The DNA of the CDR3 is TGTGCCAGCAGTGAGAGTTTCACTGAAGCTTTCTTT. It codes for CASSESFTEAFF.

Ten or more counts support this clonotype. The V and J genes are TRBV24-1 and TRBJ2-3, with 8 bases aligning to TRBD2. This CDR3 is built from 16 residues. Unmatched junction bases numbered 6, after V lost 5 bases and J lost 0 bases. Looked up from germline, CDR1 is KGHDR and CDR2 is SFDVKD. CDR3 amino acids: CATSGTTSASTDTQYF. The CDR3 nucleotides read TGTGCCACCAGTGGCACGACTAGCGCCAGCACAGATACGCAGTATTTT.

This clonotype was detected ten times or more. The CDR3: CASRFSGANEKLFF. The CDR3 nucleotides read TGTGCCAGCAGGTTCTCCGGGGCTAATGAAAAACTGTTTTTT. This chain joins TRBV6-1 and TRBJ1-4; D unresolved. Germline CDR1 reads MNHNS; CDR2 reads SASEGT. Between the trimmed V and J ends, which lost 6 bases and 3 bases, there was a span of 11 bases. CDR3 size: 14 residues.

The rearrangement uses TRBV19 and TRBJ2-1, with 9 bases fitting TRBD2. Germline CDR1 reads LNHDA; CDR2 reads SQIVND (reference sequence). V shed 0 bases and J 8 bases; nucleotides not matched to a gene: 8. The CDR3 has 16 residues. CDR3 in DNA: TGTGCCAGTAGTATAGAAATCGCGGGAGGGTATGATGAGCAGTTCTTC. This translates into CASSIEIAGGYDEQFF. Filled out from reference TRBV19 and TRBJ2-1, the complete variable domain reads DGGITQSPKYLFRKEGQNVTLSCEQNLNHDAMYWYRQDPGQGLRLIYYSQIVNDFQKGDIAEGYSVSREKKESFPLTVTSAQKNPTAFYLCASSIEIAGGYDEQFFGPGTRLTVL.

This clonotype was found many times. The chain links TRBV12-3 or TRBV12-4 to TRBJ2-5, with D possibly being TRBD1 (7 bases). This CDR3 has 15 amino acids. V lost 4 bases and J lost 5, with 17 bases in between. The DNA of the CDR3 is TGTGCCAGCAGTTACCCCCGGACAGGAGGGGAGACCCAGTACTTC. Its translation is CASSYPRTGGETQYF.

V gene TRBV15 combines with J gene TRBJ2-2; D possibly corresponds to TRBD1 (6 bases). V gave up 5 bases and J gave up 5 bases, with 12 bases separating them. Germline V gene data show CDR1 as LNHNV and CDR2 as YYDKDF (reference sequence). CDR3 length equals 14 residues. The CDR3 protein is CATSQTGWTGELFF. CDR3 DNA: TGTGCCACCAGCCAAACAGGGTGGACCGGGGAGCTGTTTTTT.

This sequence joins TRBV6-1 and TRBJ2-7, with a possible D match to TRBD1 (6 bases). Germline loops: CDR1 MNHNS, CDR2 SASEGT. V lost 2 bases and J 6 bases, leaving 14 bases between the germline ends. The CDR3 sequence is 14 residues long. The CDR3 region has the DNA TGTGCCAGCAGTGAATTACAGGGAAGAGGCGAGCAGTACTTC. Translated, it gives CASSELQGRGEQYF.